A selection of T cell receptor beta chains follows, all from one sample in a study of T cells in Graves' hyperthyroidism and ophthalmopathy. TCRdb re-called the multiplex PCR reads through MiXCR, storing one row per CDR3 protein. The sample holds under 250,000 distinct CDR3 sequences, under 20% seen once. Input material: blood. The receptors come from a man in his fifties with Graves' hyperthyroidism. Both conserved end residues are part of each CDR3. Each record gives: D gene, J gene, V gene, clone size, CDR3 DNA, CDR3 protein. D genes are given only for firm matches. Rows give clone size only sometimes, using once, few, many, or a class for an expanded clone.

TRBD1	TRBJ2-2	TRBV28	-	TGTGCCAGCAGTTTGTACAGGGGTTCGGGCGGGGAGCTGTTTTTT	CASSLYRGSGGELFF
-	TRBJ2-7	TRBV5-1	many	TGCGCCAGCAGCATGCTGGGGAGCTCCTACGAGCAGTACTTC	CASSMLGSSYEQYF
-	TRBJ2-5	TRBV11-2	many	TGTGCCAGCACCGGGACGGGACTCAGGTACCAAGAGACCCAGTACTTC	CASTGTGLRYQETQYF
-	TRBJ2-1	TRBV20-1	few	TGCAGTGGGCGGGACAATGAGCAGTTCTTC	CSGRDNEQFF
TRBD2	TRBJ2-7	TRBV11-3	-	TGTGCCAGCAGCTTAGCCACCCACCGACGGGGGGTTTCCTACGAGCAGTACTTC	CASSLATHRRGVSYEQYF
-	TRBJ2-7	TRBV24-1	many	TGTGCCACCAGTGACCCTCCGCCAGGAGGCCTCTACGAGCAGTACTTC	CATSDPPPGGLYEQYF
TRBD1	TRBJ1-2	TRBV28	many	TGTGCCAGCAGTCTCCCCGACCAGACAGGGAGTTTGGGTGGCTACACCTTC	CASSLPDQTGSLGGYTF
-	TRBJ2-3	TRBV7-9	-	TGTGCCAGCAGCATAAACCGGGACGGCAGGGTCTGGGCAGATACGCAGTATTTT	CASSINRDGRVWADTQYF
TRBD1	TRBJ2-5	TRBV20-1	-	TGCAGTGCTCCTACTCCCGGGACAGGGGTACAAGAGACCCAGTACTTC	CSAPTPGTGVQETQYF
-	TRBJ1-1	TRBV29-1	few	TGCAGCGCTCAACAGGGAGCTGAAGCTTTCTTT	CSAQQGAEAFF
-	TRBJ2-6	TRBV7-6	-	TGTGCCAGCAGCTCTAGAATCTCTGGGGCCAACGTCCTGACTTTC	CASSSRISGANVLTF
-	TRBJ2-6	TRBV19	few	TGTGCCAGTAGTAGGGGACACCACTCTGGGGCCAACGTCCTGACTTTC	CASSRGHHSGANVLTF
TRBD2	TRBJ2-7	TRBV20-1	few	TGCAGTGCTCCGTATCAGCGGGGCTACGAGCAGTACTTC	CSAPYQRGYEQYF
TRBD1	TRBJ1-5	TRBV6-1	-	TGTGCCAGCAGAATGACAGGGGGTTCTCAGCCCCAGCATTTT	CASRMTGGSQPQHF
-	TRBJ1-1	TRBV11-3	many	TGTGCCAGCAGCTTAGACTCTGGGGGGAACAAAGGAGCTTTCTTT	CASSLDSGGNKGAFF
-	TRBJ1-5	TRBV7-2	-	TGTGCCAGCAGCCTAGCCGGACTGGTGGGGCAGCCCCAGCATTTT	CASSLAGLVGQPQHF
TRBD2	TRBJ2-7	TRBV18	many	TGTGCCAGCTCACCAGCCGGGACTAGGGGTCGACACGAGCAGTACTTC	CASSPAGTRGRHEQYF
-	TRBJ1-2	TRBV12-3/TRBV12-4	many	TGTGCCAGCAGCCCAGCGGCTGGGGCTGGTAACTATGGCTACACCTTC	CASSPAAGAGNYGYTF
-	TRBJ2-1	TRBV27	many	TGTGCCAGCAGTTTGTACCCCGTCAATGAGCAGTTCTTC	CASSLYPVNEQFF
-	TRBJ2-7	TRBV12-3/TRBV12-4	many	TGTGCCAGCAGTCCTCCCTCTCGCACCTACGAGCAGTACTTC	CASSPPSRTYEQYF
TRBD2	TRBJ2-1	TRBV5-1	few	TGCGCCAGCAGCTGGGGACTAGCGGAAGAGAATGAGCAGTTCTTC	CASSWGLAEENEQFF
-	TRBJ2-7	TRBV5-1	few	TGCGCCAGCAGCATGGACGGTTACGAGCAGTACTTC	CASSMDGYEQYF
-	TRBJ1-1	TRBV28	many	TGTGCCAGCAGTCCCTTCTACACTGAAGCTTTCTTT	CASSPFYTEAFF
TRBD1	TRBJ1-2	TRBV20-1	many	TGCAGTGCTTCCGGGACAGATTATGGCTACACCTTC	CSASGTDYGYTF
TRBD2	TRBJ2-1	TRBV4-2	many	TGTGCCAGCAGCCAAGACCTAGCGGGAGGACTTAATGAGCAGTTCTTC	CASSQDLAGGLNEQFF
-	TRBJ1-3	TRBV2	few	TGTGCCAGCAGTCAGGGTAACGGAAACACCATATATTTT	CASSQGNGNTIYF
TRBD2	TRBJ2-5	TRBV20-1	many	TGCAGTGCCATGACTAGCGGGGGGCAAGAGACCCAGTACTTC	CSAMTSGGQETQYF
-	TRBJ2-1	TRBV11-3	few	TGTGCCAGCAGATCTGCTAGAGCCGGGTACAATGAGCAGTTCTTC	CASRSARAGYNEQFF
-	TRBJ2-7	TRBV29-1	-	TGCAGCGTTGTAGGGGGAGGGACTTACGGGCAGTACTTC	CSVVGGGTYGQYF
-	TRBJ1-2	TRBV2	many	TGTGCCAGCAGTCGGGACCATAACTATGGCTACACCTTC	CASSRDHNYGYTF
TRBD2	TRBJ2-5	TRBV7-8	-	TGTGCCAGCAGCTATTGGACTAGCGAGCCCCAGTACTTC	CASSYWTSEPQYF
TRBD1	TRBJ2-5	TRBV20-1	many	TGCAGTGCTGACCCTTCCGAGGGGGCTGAGGAGACCCAGTACTTC	CSADPSEGAEETQYF
TRBD1	TRBJ2-2	TRBV27	few	TGTGCCAGCAGACCCGACAGGGGGCTGAGCGGGGAGCTGTTTTTT	CASRPDRGLSGELFF